The rows below give T cell receptor beta chains drawn from one sample of a study of CD4+ T cells in melanoma. Libraries were prepared by immunoSEQ multiplex PCR; TCRdb keeps only in-frame clonotypes and omits some of them. The sample contains some 14,000 clones, approximately 80% of which appear only once. The sample was cells from a culture (not recorded whether cultured in vitro). These receptor sequences come from a human donor with melanoma. The CDR3 runs from the conserved cysteine through the conserved F or W. D genes are given only for firm matches. Clone size, where shown, is once, few, many, or a class for clones that have expanded.

J,V,size,D,CDR3,DNA
TRBJ1-2,TRBV2,once,-,CASSVQGGSFYGYTF,TGTGCCAGCAGTGTGCAGGGTGGGTCGTTCTATGGCTACACCTTC
TRBJ1-1,TRBV6-1,-,-,CASSITVNTEAFF,TGTGCCAGCAGTATCACAGTGAACACTGAAGCTTTCTTT
TRBJ1-5,TRBV4-2,-,-,CASSQDGWNQPQHF,TGTGCCAGCAGCCAGGATGGGTGGAATCAGCCCCAGCATTTT
TRBJ1-1,TRBV5-1,-,-,CASSRGPQGNTEAFF,TGCGCCAGCAGCCGAGGTCCCCAGGGGAACACTGAAGCTTTCTTT
TRBJ1-3,TRBV13,-,-,CASSLQASDTIYF,TGTGCCAGCAGCTTACAGGCCTCGGACACCATATATTTT
TRBJ1-3,TRBV6-1,-,TRBD1,CAIRQGANTIYF,TGTGCCATCAGACAGGGGGCCAACACCATATATTTT
TRBJ2-1,TRBV7-2,-,-,CASSFAGRYNEQFF,TGTGCCAGCAGCTTTGCGGGACGGTACAATGAGCAGTTCTTC
TRBJ2-5,TRBV18,-,-,CASSQGTGRETQYF,TGTGCCAGCTCACAGGGGACTGGTCGAGAGACCCAGTACTTC
TRBJ2-7,TRBV19,few,TRBD1,CASSIALGQSYEQYF,TGTGCCAGTAGTATAGCCCTGGGACAGTCCTACGAGCAGTACTTC
TRBJ2-1,TRBV29-1,-,-,CSVETGLTPNEQFF,TGCAGCGTGGAGACAGGTCTGACCCCCAATGAGCAGTTCTTC
TRBJ2-7,TRBV14,-,TRBD1,CASSQGTGAKYF,TGTGCCAGCAGCCAAGGGACAGGAGCCAAGTACTTC
TRBJ1-5,TRBV28,-,TRBD1,CASSSGQKVWGNQPQHF,TGTGCCAGCAGTTCGGGACAGAAGGTTTGGGGCAATCAGCCCCAGCATTTT
TRBJ2-3,TRBV7-3,-,-,CASSLSGGTDTQYF,TGTGCCAGCAGCTTATCGGGGGGCACAGATACGCAGTATTTT
TRBJ1-5,TRBV30,-,-,CAWSFGTQTTNQPQHF,TGTGCCTGGAGTTTCGGGACCCAGACGACGAATCAGCCCCAGCATTTT
TRBJ1-1,TRBV18,few,TRBD1,CASSPRATGETEAFF,TGTGCCAGCTCACCACGTGCAACAGGGGAAACTGAAGCTTTCTTT
TRBJ2-7,TRBV7-2,-,TRBD1,CASSSTRQGHEQYF,TGTGCCAGCAGCTCAACCCGACAGGGCCACGAGCAGTACTTC